One sample yielded the 15 T cell receptor beta chains listed below, sequenced in a study of early T cells in non-severe SARS-CoV-2 infection. TCRdb re-called the 5' RACE reads with MiXCR, one entry per CDR3 protein. The sample includes some 40,000 distinct CDR3 sequences, 10% to 15% of them seen just once. The sequencing sample was made of whole blood. Source of these receptors: an adult who was a healthcare worker with PCR-confirmed SARS-CoV-2 infection or an uninfected control (not recorded which).

This clonotype was counted between two and nine times. The chain recombines TRBV19 with TRBJ2-3, with D possibly being TRBD1 or TRBD2 (6 bases each). The CDR3 has 14 amino acids. Germline assignment: CDR1 LNHDA and CDR2 SQIVND (reference sequence). The ends were cut back, 5 bases at V and 2 bases at J, with 11 bases in the middle. In DNA, the CDR3 is TGTGCCAGTAGTGGGGGGCAGCACACAGATACGCAGTATTTT. Protein sequence: CASSGGQHTDTQYF.

There are many counts of this clonotype. The J gene is TRBJ2-3, the V gene TRBV29-1; no reliable D call. The CDR3 contains 11 residues. V was pared by 4 bases and J by 5 bases, with 7 bases between. Germline V CDR1 and CDR2: SQVTM, ANQGSEA. This CDR3 reads CSVGVGDTQYF. In DNA form, the CDR3 reads TGCAGCGTTGGAGTTGGAGATACGCAGTATTTT.

The table lists this clonotype with many counts. The chain is built from TRBV6-1 and TRBJ2-1; 7 bases fit TRBD2. This CDR3 contains 15 residues. Germline V gene sequence: CDR1 MNHNS, CDR2 SASEGT. Trimming at V came to 0 bases and at J to 6 bases, leaving 5 bases not matched to a gene. As DNA, the CDR3 is TGTGCCAGCAGTGAAGCCCCCTCGGGGGGCAATGAGCAGTTCTTC. This translates into CASSEAPSGGNEQFF.

CDR3 amino acids: CASSPSQQGNSPLHF. As DNA, the CDR3 is TGTGCCAGCTCACCATCACAACAGGGCAATTCACCCCTCCACTTT. V usage is TRBV18 and J usage is TRBJ1-6; tentatively, D is TRBD1 (6 bases). The germline CDR1 and CDR2 sequences are KGHSH and LQKENI. The CDR3 consists of 15 residues. V was shortened by 2 bases and J by 7 bases, with 12 bases between the two germline ends.

This clonotype was seen ten or more times. V usage is TRBV28 and J usage is TRBJ1-2, with 12 bases that match TRBD1. This CDR3 has 16 amino acids. Germline trimming cut 5 bases from V and 8 bases from J; bases unmatched to any gene: 12. Germline loops: CDR1 MDHEN, CDR2 SYDVKM. CDR3 sequence reads: CASSKIAGQGANGYTF. The CDR3 DNA is TGTGCCAGCAGTAAGATCGCGGGACAGGGGGCGAACGGCTACACCTTC.

The chain is built from TRBV13 and TRBJ2-1, with a tentative D call TRBD1 (6 bases). The CDR3 runs 14 residues. The germline CDR1 and CDR2 sequences are PRHDT and FYEKMQ (reference sequence). V was pared by 2 bases and J by 4 bases, with 9 bases between. The CDR3 DNA sequence: TGTGCCAGCAGCTTACGGACAGATTACAATGAGCAGTTCTTC. Residues: CASSLRTDYNEQFF. Variable domain in full (rest from reference TRBV13 and TRBJ2-1): AAGVIQSPRHLIKEKRETATLKCYPIPRHDTVYWYQQGPGQDPQFLISFYEKMQSDKGSIPDRFSAQQFSDYHSELNMSSLELGDSALYFCASSLRTDYNEQFFGPGTRLTVL.

This chain's CDR3 is CSGCFSGNTIYF. The CDR3 nucleotides are TGCAGTGGCTGTTTCTCTGGAAACACCATATATTTT. The genes are TRBV29-1 and TRBJ1-3, with no clear D. Germline values: CDR1 SQVTM, CDR2 ANQGSEA. The CDR3 is made up of 12 amino acids.

Ten or more counts support this clonotype. The chain carries TRBV7-6 and TRBJ2-3; 9 bases line up with TRBD2. Germline V lookup: CDR1 SGHVS, CDR2 FNYEAQ. V shed 2 bases and J 4 bases; nucleotides not matched to a gene: 4. The CDR3 loop spans 15 amino acids. CDR3 nucleotides: TGTGCCAGCAGCTTACGCGGGGGGGCCCCAGATACGCAGTATTTT. Translated, it gives CASSLRGGAPDTQYF.

This clonotype is classed as medium-sized (0.01 to 0.1%). The rearrangement joins TRBV3-1 to TRBJ1-4; D not certain. Trimming pared 2 bases from V and 4 bases from J, leaving 8 bases between. The germline CDR1 and CDR2 sequences are LGHDT and YNNKEL (reference sequence). The CDR3 consists of 14 residues. CDR3 residues: CASSQPGGNEKLFF. CDR3 DNA: TGTGCCAGCAGCCAACCCGGTGGTAATGAAAAACTGTTTTTT.

The chain carries TRBV5-1 and TRBJ2-7; 7 bases map to TRBD2. With V trimmed by 2 bases and J by 0 bases, 8 bases remained unmatched. The germline gives CDR1 SGHRS, CDR2 YFSETQ. This CDR3 contains 16 residues. DNA of the CDR3: TGCGCCAGCAGCTTACGGAGCGGGGCAAGCTCCTACGAGCAGTACTTC. Translation gives CASSLRSGASSYEQYF.

The chain uses TRBV6-6 and TRBJ2-6; TRBD1 might be the D (6 bases). The germline V and J ends were trimmed by 8 bases and 0 bases, with 17 bases remaining between them. This CDR3 comprises 17 residues. Germline V gene sequence: CDR1 MNHNY, CDR2 SVGAGI (reference sequence). This CDR3 reads CASEDRNLLSGANVLTF. The CDR3 bases are TGTGCCAGCGAGGACAGAAACCTCCTCTCTGGGGCCAACGTCCTGACTTTC.

The J gene is TRBJ1-3, the V gene TRBV7-8; TRBD1 is a possible D gene (5 bases). In germline, CDR1 is SGHVS, CDR2 FQNEAQ. CDR3 size: 16 residues. V was cut by 5 bases and J by 2 bases, with 16 bases left in between. This CDR3 is CASSRNAGFPGNTIYF. For the CDR3, the DNA is TGTGCCAGCAGCAGAAATGCAGGGTTCCCTGGAAACACCATATATTTT.

The V call is TRBV29-1, the J call TRBJ1-1; 8 nucleotides agree with TRBD1. The CDR3 has 14 residues. The V gene end was trimmed by 4 bases and the J gene end by 2 bases; junction bases not matched to a gene: 6. CDR1 is SQVTM and CDR2 is ANQGSEA in the germline V gene. Here the CDR3 reads CSVARDRQNTEAFF. Here the CDR3 DNA reads TGCAGCGTTGCCCGGGACAGGCAAAACACTGAAGCTTTCTTT.

In this sample, this clonotype turned up many times. This chain connects TRBV3-1 to TRBJ2-5; D is uncertain. The CDR3 has 15 residues. Germline-derived CDR1 and CDR2 are LGHDT and YNNKEL (reference sequence). Trimming cost V 0 bases and J 5 bases, with 13 bases left between them. CDR3 DNA: TGTGCCAGCAGCCAAGAGGATGATTTTCGGGAGACCCAGTACTTC. Translated, it gives CASSQEDDFRETQYF.

The sample holds a few counts of this clonotype. The CDR3 coding sequence is TGTGCCAGCAGTAGCTATGGCTACACCTTC. Translation: CASSSYGYTF. The gene calls are TRBV2 and TRBJ1-2; D not certain. The CDR3 runs to 10 residues. Germline V CDR1 and CDR2: SNHLY, FYNNEI. The V and J ends lost 5 bases and 4 bases respectively, with 2 bases between them.